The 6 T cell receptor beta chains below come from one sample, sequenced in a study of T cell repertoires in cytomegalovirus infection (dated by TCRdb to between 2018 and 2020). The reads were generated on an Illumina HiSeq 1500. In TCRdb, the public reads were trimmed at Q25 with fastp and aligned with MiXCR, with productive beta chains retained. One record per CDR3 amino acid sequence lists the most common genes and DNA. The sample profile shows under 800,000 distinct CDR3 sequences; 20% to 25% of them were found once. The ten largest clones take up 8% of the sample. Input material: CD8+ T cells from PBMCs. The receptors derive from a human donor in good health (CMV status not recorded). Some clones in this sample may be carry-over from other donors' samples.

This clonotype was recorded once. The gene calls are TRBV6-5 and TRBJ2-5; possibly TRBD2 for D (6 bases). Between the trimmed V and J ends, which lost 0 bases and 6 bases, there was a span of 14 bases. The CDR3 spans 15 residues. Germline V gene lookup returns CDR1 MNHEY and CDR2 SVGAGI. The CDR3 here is CASSYSLWGVKTQYF. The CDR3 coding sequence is TGTGCCAGCAGTTACTCGTTATGGGGGGTAAAGACCCAGTACTTC.

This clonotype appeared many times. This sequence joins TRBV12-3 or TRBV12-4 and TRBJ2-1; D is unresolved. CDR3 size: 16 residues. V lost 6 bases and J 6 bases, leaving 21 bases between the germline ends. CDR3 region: CASSPASDAWGNEQFF. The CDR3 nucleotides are TGTGCCAGCAGCCCAGCCTCGGACGCATGGGGCAATGAGCAGTTCTTC.

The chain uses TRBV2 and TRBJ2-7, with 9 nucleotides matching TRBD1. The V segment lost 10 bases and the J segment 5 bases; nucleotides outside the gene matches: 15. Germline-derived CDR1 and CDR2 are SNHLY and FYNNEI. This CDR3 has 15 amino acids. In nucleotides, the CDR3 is TGTGCCAATCTCCCGACAGGGGGTAGATCCCACGAGCAGTACTTC. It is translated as CANLPTGGRSHEQYF.

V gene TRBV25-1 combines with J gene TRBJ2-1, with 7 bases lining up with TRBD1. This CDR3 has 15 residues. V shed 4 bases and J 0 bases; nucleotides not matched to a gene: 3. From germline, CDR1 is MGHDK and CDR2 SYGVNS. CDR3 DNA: TGTGCCAGCAGTGTCTGGACAGGCTCCTACAATGAGCAGTTCTTC. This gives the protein CASSVWTGSYNEQFF.

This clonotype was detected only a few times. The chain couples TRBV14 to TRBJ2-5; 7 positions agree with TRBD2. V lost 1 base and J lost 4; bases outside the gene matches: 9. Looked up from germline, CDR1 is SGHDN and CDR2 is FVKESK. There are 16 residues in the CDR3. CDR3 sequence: CASSQVGTTLRETQYF. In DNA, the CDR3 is TGTGCCAGCAGCCAAGTTGGGACTACCCTACGAGAGACCCAGTACTTC.

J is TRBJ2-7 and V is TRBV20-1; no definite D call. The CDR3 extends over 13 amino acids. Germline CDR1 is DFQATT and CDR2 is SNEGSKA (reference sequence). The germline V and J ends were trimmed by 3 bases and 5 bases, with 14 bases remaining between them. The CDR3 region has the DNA TGCAGTGCTAGGGGTTTAAGTAAGAACGAGCAGTACTTC. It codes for CSARGLSKNEQYF.